The present entry profiles one TCR beta chain with its context. Its antigen is not yet known. The input lacks base qualities; no much larger clone sits a single base away. The label giving this sample's treatment or condition can be read as: roughly 19 received Ad26.COV2.S at low or high dose, single or two shots; about five received placebo; per-sample allocation not given. For vaccine and placebo recipients, the sequenced repertoires came from samples collected on day 63 after the first injection. Cohort 1b enrolled roughly 25 adults aged 18-55 years at a single site in Boston, USA, between 29 July and 7 August 2020. Ad26.COV2.S was a replication-incompetent adenovirus type 26 vector that expressed a prefusion-stabilized SARS-CoV-2 spike protein derived from the original Wuhan strain. The immunoSEQ Assay was the method used to sequence TCRbeta CDR3 regions. After extraction, genomic DNA underwent amplification by bias-controlled multiplex PCR, followed by high-throughput sequencing. The authors processed their data as follows. To quantify the absolute abundance of every unique TCRbeta CDR3 region, sequences were collapsed and filtered. T cell fraction was estimated by normalizing TCRbeta template counts to usable DNA, which was measured by amplifying reference genes present in all nucleated cells. Repertoire TCRs were annotated as SARS-CoV-2-specific when V gene, CDR3 amino acid sequence and J gene were exactly matched to a known reactive TCR set. MIRA supplied the reference SARS-CoV-2 TCR set, which was filtered for enrichment in COVID-19-positive ImmuneCODE repertoires so that public or cross-reactive TCRs were removed. Using the MIRA antigens, annotated TCRs were further analysed by specific ORF or by position within an ORF. Depth was the summed frequency of annotated unique rearrangements, while breadth was defined as annotated unique rearrangements over total unique productive rearrangements. TCR breadth was compared between groups using two-sided Wilcoxon rank-sum tests. The source is immuneACCESS, and TCRdb retained only in-frame sequences with V and J called. Part of the clones is not carried over; for the studies checked, unresolved V genes explain less than half of this, and the remainder is unexplained. The V and J calls and clone size are taken from that table; D and trimming were inferred from the DNA. A total of roughly 500,000 clones appear in this sample, 89% of them only once. The ten largest clones capture about 2.5% of the sample.

The data belong to a study of Ad26.COV2.S vaccination and SARS-CoV-2 variants (dated by TCRdb to about 2021). Background for the entire study: Donors in the vaccine arm were drawn from COV1001, a phase I-IIa trial of Ad26.COV2.S in healthy adults that was multicentre, randomized, double-blind and placebo-controlled. Ad26.COV2.S was administered intramuscularly at a dose of 5x10^10 or 1x10^11 viral particles, either as one shot or as two shots given 56 days apart. TCRbeta repertoire sequencing was used to assess the specificity and breadth of SARS-CoV-2-reactive T cell receptors after Ad26.COV2.S vaccination. A total of approximately 32 samples were included in the TCR-sequenced set, comprising around 19 Ad26.COV2.S vaccine recipients, 5 placebo recipients and 8 SARS-CoV-2 convalescent individuals. Trial participants were randomized into five groups of five, in which low-dose or high-dose Ad26.COV2.S was given once or twice, or placebo was given on both occasions. Throughout the experiments and outcome assessment, investigators stayed blinded to trial group allocation.

CDR1 and CDR2 (MNHNS, SASEGT) derive from the germline V gene. V and J lose 1 base and 10 bases, and a span of 20 bases separates them. Its CDR3 holds 16 amino acids, cysteine through phenylalanine. Just the 48-base CDR3 DNA is kept, in frame starting at base 1. The research as a whole found: The authors noted that total T cell responses may have been underestimated by the TCR breadth and depth analyses. Comparing responses between vaccine doses or regimens was not something the study was powered to do. Compared with placebo recipients, Ad26.COV2.S recipients showed higher spike-specific TCR breadth (P = 0.0014). Vaccine and placebo recipients had comparable non-spike TCR breadth, which fits with the vaccine containing only spike. After vaccination, substantial breadth of spike-specific CD8+ and CD4+ T cell responses was reported.

The rearranged segments are TRBV6-1 and TRBJ1-5, with a weak D call of TRBD1 (5 bases match). The receptor was isolated from a person aged 18-60 years who received the Ad26.COV2.S COVID-19 vaccine or a placebo. The sample in question was peripheral blood, obtained in a trial of Ad26.COV2.S vaccine versus placebo. The sequence in DNA is TGTGCCAGCAGTGAAGTCGGGGGACGCGGCCTTCGACCCCAGCATTTT. This translates into CASSEVGGRGLRPQHF.